One sample yielded the 26 T cell receptor beta chains listed below, sequenced in a study of blood T cell repertoires in COVID-19. The repertoire was sequenced with immunoSEQ multiplex PCR; TCRdb's copy has only in-frame clones and lacks some. The sample yields tens of thousands of clones, roughly 90% seen once. The sample consisted of peripheral blood. These receptors originate from a man in his forties or fifties with COVID-19, enrolled during active disease.

By share of the sample, this clone is medium-sized. This rearrangement joins TRBV7-9 to TRBJ2-2; possibly TRBD2 for D (5 bases). V was clipped by 5 bases and J by 6 bases, with 16 bases between them. The germline V gene has CDR1 SEHNR and CDR2 FQNEAQ (reference sequence). The CDR3 consists of 15 residues. The CDR3 loop reads CASSPVNTRAGELFF. As DNA, the CDR3 is TGTGCCAGCAGCCCCGTTAATACGAGGGCCGGGGAGCTGTTTTTT.

This clone has a single count. CDR3 sequence (DNA): TGTGCCAGCAGTGCAAGACAGGGGGACTATGGCTACACCTTC. Translation gives CASSARQGDYGYTF. The chain employs TRBV27 and TRBJ1-2; 9 positions match TRBD1. The germline gives CDR1 MNHEY, CDR2 SMNVEV (reference sequence). The CDR3 totals 14 residues. J lost 3 bases, V lost 5 bases, and 4 bases had no gene match.

This clone was counted once. This rearrangement joins TRBV19 to TRBJ1-5; 9 positions match TRBD1. CDR1 is LNHDA, CDR2 SQIVND, per germline (reference sequence). V dropped 4 bases and J dropped 7; count of bases not matched to a gene: 8. The CDR3 sequence is 15 residues long. CDR3 amino acids: CASSTTGGVGQPQHF. Written as DNA, the CDR3 is TGTGCCAGTAGTACTACAGGGGGCGTTGGCCAGCCCCAGCATTTT.

The genes are TRBV28 and TRBJ2-7; possibly TRBD1 for D (7 bases). The germline V and J ends were trimmed by 7 bases and 5 bases, with 18 bases remaining between them. The germline CDR1 and CDR2 sequences are MDHEN and SYDVKM. The CDR3 has 14 residues. CDR3 residues: CASTSGGSSNEQYF. DNA for the CDR3: TGTGCCAGCACTTCAGGGGGGTCCAGTAACGAGCAGTACTTC.

V and J are TRBV6-2 or TRBV6-3 and TRBJ1-4; tentative D call: TRBD1 (6 bases). Per germline, CDR1 MNHEY and CDR2 SVGEGT. Trimming removed 0 bases from V and 7 bases from J, with 12 bases in between. CDR3 length equals 15 residues. CDR3 coding DNA: TGTGCCAGCAGTTACTCGACCAGGGGAGCTGAAAAACTGTTTTTT. It specifies CASSYSTRGAEKLFF.

The gene calls are TRBV19 and TRBJ2-7; 11 bases agree with TRBD2. Trimming removed 6 bases from V and 3 bases from J; junction bases left unmatched: 7. The V gene's germline CDR1 is LNHDA and CDR2 SQIVND (reference sequence). This CDR3 region has 15 residues. The CDR3 sequence is CASSEGLAGGYEQYF. The DNA of the CDR3 is TGTGCCAGTAGCGAAGGACTAGCGGGTGGCTACGAGCAGTACTTC.

CDR3 nucleotide sequence: TGCGCCAGCAGCGGAAGAGGTCAAGCTTTCTTT. Translated, it gives CASSGRGQAFF. This chain links TRBV5-1 with TRBJ1-1; no clear D gene. The germline CDR1 and CDR2 sequences are SGHRS and YFSETQ. The CDR3 length is 11 residues. The ends were cut back, 4 bases at V and 9 bases at J, with 10 bases in the middle.

The table lists this clone with a few counts. The chain couples TRBV5-5 to TRBJ1-5; D call uncertain. The V gene lost 0 bases and the J gene lost 4 bases, with 8 bases spanning the gap. Germline-derived CDR1 and CDR2 are SGHKS and YYEKEE (reference sequence). The CDR3 sequence is 14 residues long. CDR3 protein: CASSLEQRNQPQHF. CDR3 in DNA: TGTGCCAGCAGCTTGGAACAGCGGAATCAGCCCCAGCATTTT.

V gene TRBV18 combines with J gene TRBJ1-2, with 9 nucleotides matching TRBD1. Germline V lookup: CDR1 KGHSH, CDR2 LQKENI. The CDR3 has 15 amino acids. V lost 1 base, J lost 8 bases, and 8 bases stayed unmatched. The CDR3 DNA reads as TGTGCCAGCTCACCACTAACAGGGGGCGCGAAGGGCTACACCTTC. Amino acids: CASSPLTGGAKGYTF.

The chain combines TRBV28 with TRBJ1-1, with D possibly being TRBD1 (6 bases). The germline V gene encodes CDR1 MDHEN and CDR2 SYDVKM. CDR3 length: 14 amino acids. V dropped 6 bases and J dropped 0 bases, with 11 bases sitting between them. DNA of the CDR3: TGTGCCAGCAGGAAAGGACAGCTGAACACTGAAGCTTTCTTT. Protein sequence: CASRKGQLNTEAFF.

This clone was detected a few times. This chain uses TRBV29-1 with TRBJ1-2, with 7 bases lining up with TRBD1. Germline CDR1 and CDR2: SQVTM and ANQGSEA. V lost 7 bases and J lost 2; bases outside the gene matches: 7. The CDR3 runs to 13 residues. The CDR3 loop is CSARSTGNYGYTF. Here the CDR3 DNA reads TGCAGCGCTCGCTCGACAGGGAACTATGGCTACACCTTC.

The chain has TRBV2 and TRBJ1-5, with a possible D match to TRBD1 (6 bases). Per germline, CDR1 SNHLY and CDR2 FYNNEI. V dropped 4 bases and J dropped 4 bases, with 11 bases sitting between them. The CDR3 has 14 amino acids. This chain's CDR3 is CASSAGRGNQPQHF. The CDR3 region has the DNA TGTGCCAGCAGTGCAGGGAGGGGGAATCAGCCCCAGCATTTT.

The chain joins TRBV2 to TRBJ1-4, with 11 bases fitting TRBD1. Trimming removed 7 bases from V and 10 bases from J; junction bases left unmatched: 8. The CDR3 runs to 14 residues. From germline, CDR1 is SNHLY and CDR2 FYNNEI. The CDR3 reads CASTPGTGGGKLFF. In DNA form, the CDR3 reads TGTGCCAGCACCCCAGGGACAGGGGGTGGAAAACTGTTTTTT.

This clone showed up just a few times. The chain employs TRBV7-9 and TRBJ2-7, with TRBD1 matching over 7 bases. CDR1 is SEHNR, CDR2 FQNEAQ, per germline (reference sequence). The CDR3 length is 14 residues. J gave up 6 bases and V 4 bases, and 9 bases lay outside the gene matches. CDR3 DNA: TGTGCCAGCAGCTCATCCGGTACAGGGGTCGAGCAGTACTTC. Amino acids: CASSSSGTGVEQYF.

This sequence joins TRBV3-1 (or the pseudogene TRBV3-2) and TRBJ1-6; D gene unclear. This CDR3 spans 14 amino acids. The V end lost 1 base, the J end lost 8 bases, and 9 bases lay between the germline ends. Germline-derived CDR1 and CDR2 are LGHDT and YNNKEL (reference sequence). The CDR3 spells CASSQVRVDSPLHF. The CDR3 coding sequence is TGTGCCAGCAGCCAAGTTAGAGTAGATTCACCCCTCCACTTT.

This clone occurred a few times. This chain uses TRBV2 with TRBJ1-1; a possible D gene is TRBD1 (5 bases). The ends were cut back, 7 bases at V and 5 bases at J, with 11 bases in the middle. Germline V gene sequence: CDR1 SNHLY, CDR2 FYNNEI. The CDR3 extends over 12 amino acids. CDR3 nucleotides: TGTGCCAGCAAATGGGGGGGGACTGAAGCTTTCTTT. Translation: CASKWGGTEAFF. The full variable domain, in which reference TRBV2 and TRBJ1-1 provide the parts outside the CDR3, is EPEVTQTPSHQVTQMGQEVILRCVPISNHLYFYWYRQILGQKVEFLVSFYNNEISEKSEIFDDQFSVERPDGSNFTLKIRSTKLEDSAMYFCASKWGGTEAFFGQGTRLTVV.

This sequence joins TRBV9 and TRBJ2-3; TRBD2 is a possible D gene (6 bases). Germline V gene lookup returns CDR1 SGDLS and CDR2 YYNGEE. The CDR3 length is 15 residues. Between the trimmed V and J ends, which lost 3 bases and 6 bases, there was a span of 17 bases. CDR3: CASSARGGARDTQYF. CDR3 DNA: TGTGCCAGCAGCGCCAGAGGCGGGGCCCGTGATACGCAGTATTTT.

V is TRBV5-1 and J is TRBJ2-7; 8 bases map to TRBD2. The CDR3 totals 15 residues. Germline assignment: CDR1 SGHRS and CDR2 YFSETQ. The ends lost 1 base at V and 3 bases at J; junction bases unmatched: 6. The CDR3 here is CASSLRAGEYYEQYF. The CDR3 DNA is TGCGCCAGCAGCTTGAGAGCGGGGGAATACTACGAGCAGTACTTC. The whole variable domain, filled in from reference TRBV5-1 and TRBJ2-7, reads KAGVTQTPRYLIKTRGQQVTLSCSPISGHRSVSWYQQTPGQGLQFLFEYFSETQRNKGNFPGRFSGRQFSNSRSEMNVSTLELGDSALYLCASSLRAGEYYEQYFGPGTRLTVT.

The chain couples TRBV24-1 to TRBJ2-5, with a tentative D call TRBD2 (5 bases). This CDR3 has 13 residues. Germline V CDR1 and CDR2: KGHDR, SFDVKD. V was shortened by 6 bases and J by 2 bases, with 9 bases between the two germline ends. The chain's CDR3 is CATSPGDQETQYF. The CDR3 coding sequence is TGTGCCACCAGTCCCGGGGATCAAGAGACCCAGTACTTC.

This clone appeared a single time. The chain is built from TRBV30 and TRBJ1-3; no clear D gene. This CDR3 spans 15 amino acids. CDR1 and CDR2 (germline): GTSNPN, SVGIG (reference sequence). Trimming left V 4 bases short and J 6 bases short, with 19 bases between. The CDR3 region has the DNA TGTGCCTGGAACCCTCGGGGTCGCATGGAAAACACCATATATTTT. Its protein product is CAWNPRGRMENTIYF.

CDR3 in amino acids: CASSDSSGVQDTQYF. As DNA, the CDR3 is TGCGCCAGCAGTGATTCTAGCGGGGTCCAGGATACGCAGTATTTT. This chain joins TRBV10-1 and TRBJ2-3; 9 bases match TRBD2. Germline values: CDR1 WNHNN, CDR2 SYGVQD (reference sequence). Trimming cost V 3 bases and J 6 bases; bases outside gene matches: 7. The CDR3 is 15 residues long.

The rearrangement uses TRBV30 and TRBJ1-2, with D unresolved. The germline V gene encodes CDR1 GTSNPN and CDR2 SVGIG (reference sequence). The CDR3 spans 13 residues. The ends were cut back, 1 base at V and 8 bases at J, with 14 bases in the middle. The CDR3 spells CAWSAPRTGGYTF. CDR3 sequence (DNA): TGTGCCTGGAGTGCCCCTCGGACGGGAGGCTACACCTTC.

The rearrangement uses TRBV5-5 and TRBJ1-5; 8 nucleotides align to TRBD1. V was clipped by 2 bases and J by 3 bases; unmatched bases: 10. CDR1 is SGHKS and CDR2 is YYEKEE in the germline V gene (reference sequence). The CDR3 covers 17 residues. Here the CDR3 DNA reads TGTGCCAGCAGCTTCTGGACAGGGTATTGGGTCAATCAGCCCCAGCATTTT. Its protein is CASSFWTGYWVNQPQHF.

The gene calls are TRBV27 and TRBJ1-5, with D maybe TRBD1 (5 bases). Trimming removed 5 bases at V and 6 bases at J, with 14 bases between. This CDR3 is 14 amino acids long. Germline loops: CDR1 MNHEY, CDR2 SMNVEV (reference sequence). For the CDR3, the DNA is TGTGCCAGCAGTACCCAGGGAGGAGGTCAGCCCCAGCATTTT. It specifies CASSTQGGGQPQHF.

This sequence joins TRBV7-9 and TRBJ1-2; possible D gene TRBD1, 6 bases. Germline values: CDR1 SEHNR, CDR2 FQNEAQ (reference sequence). The CDR3 has 15 amino acids. V was pared by 2 bases and J by 6 bases, with 16 bases between. This CDR3 is CASSLLPGEADGYTF. The CDR3 nucleotides read TGTGCCAGCAGCTTATTGCCAGGGGAAGCGGATGGCTACACCTTC.

This chain links TRBV3-1 (or the pseudogene TRBV3-2) with TRBJ1-5; D is unclear. V lost 1 base to trimming and J lost 1 base, with 8 bases between them. The length of the CDR3 is 15 residues. The germline V gene encodes CDR1 LGHDT and CDR2 YNNKEL (reference sequence). The CDR3 here is CASSQAGNSNQPQHF. The CDR3 nucleotides are TGTGCCAGCAGCCAAGCGGGAAACAGCAATCAGCCCCAGCATTTT.